This is a list of T cell receptor beta chains from one sample in a study of TIL therapy for anti-PD-1-resistant metastatic lung cancer. Clones were sequenced by immunoSEQ multiplex PCR, and TCRdb holds only the in-frame ones, with some missing. The sample holds tens of thousands of clones, about three quarters seen once. The sequenced sample was tumor tissue, obtained at baseline. These receptors were taken from a person between 30 and 79 years old with non-small cell lung cancer. CDR3s include the opening cysteine and the closing phenylalanine or tryptophan. D genes are given only for firm matches. Only some rows state a clone size, as once, few, many or a class for expanded clones.

cdr3_aa	cdr3_nt	v_call	j_call	d_call	clone_size
CASSEGGNDQPQHF	TGTGCCAGCAGTGAGGGAGGGAACGATCAGCCCCAGCATTTT	TRBV6-1	TRBJ1-5	.	.
CASSLRGSTDTQYF	TGCGCCAGCAGCTTGCGTGGTAGCACAGATACGCAGTATTTT	TRBV5-1	TRBJ2-3	.	.
CASSFRADSTLYEQYF	TGTGCCAGCAGTTTCCGGGCCGACAGCACCCTCTACGAGCAGTACTTC	TRBV28	TRBJ2-7	.	.
CASSLIAGQGREQYF	TGTGCCAGCAGCTTGATTGCCGGGCAGGGGCGTGAGCAGTACTTC	TRBV5-4	TRBJ2-7	.	once
CASSFIPRSPYNEQFF	TGTGCCAGCAGCTTCATCCCCCGATCCCCCTACAATGAGCAGTTCTTC	TRBV7-4	TRBJ2-1	.	.
CASSFRGDTQYF	TGTGCCAGCAGTTTTCGTGGAGATACGCAGTATTTT	TRBV27	TRBJ2-3	.	once
CASSADRGAGYTF	TGTGCCAGCAGCGCGGACAGGGGAGCCGGCTACACCTTC	TRBV9	TRBJ1-2	TRBD1	.
CASSTGTGYTGELFF	TGTGCCAGCAGCACCGGGACAGGGTACACCGGGGAGCTGTTTTTT	TRBV6-6	TRBJ2-2	TRBD1	.
CASRRGQNTGELFF	TGCGCCAGCCGCAGGGGCCAAAACACCGGGGAGCTGTTTTTT	TRBV5-1	TRBJ2-2	.	.
CASSRNTGVGNQPQHF	TGTGCCAGCAGTAGAAATACAGGGGTGGGCAATCAGCCCCAGCATTTT	TRBV28	TRBJ1-5	TRBD1	.
CASSIAVGGNTIYF	TGTGCCAGTAGTATAGCGGTTGGAGGAAACACCATATATTTT	TRBV19	TRBJ1-3	.	.
CASSQQGASTEAFF	TGTGCCAGTAGTCAACAGGGGGCATCCACTGAAGCTTTCTTT	TRBV19	TRBJ1-1	TRBD1	.
CASSQAGAGRANEKLFF	TGCGCCAGCAGCCAAGCCGGGGCAGGGAGGGCTAATGAAAAACTGTTTTTT	TRBV4-3	TRBJ1-4	.	.
CASSLYPLVYEQYF	TGTGCCAGCAGCTTATACCCTCTCGTCTACGAGCAGTACTTC	TRBV7-8	TRBJ2-7	.	few
CASSWEHKLQPQHF	TGTGCCAGCAGTTGGGAACACAAGTTGCAGCCCCAGCATTTT	TRBV2	TRBJ1-5	.	.
CASSQDLAPPGDTEAFF	TGCGCCAGCAGCCAAGATCTGGCACCCCCAGGGGACACTGAAGCTTTCTTT	TRBV4-3	TRBJ1-1	.	.
CASSPQGDYGYTF	TGTGCCAGCAGCCCCCAGGGAGACTATGGCTACACCTTC	TRBV7-9	TRBJ1-2	.	few
CASRGTYNEQFF	TGTGCCAGCCGTGGGACCTACAATGAGCAGTTCTTC	TRBV27	TRBJ2-1	.	.
CASSLHQGYEQYF	TGTGCCAGCAGCTTGCATCAGGGGTACGAGCAGTACTTC	TRBV7-8	TRBJ2-7	.	few
CASSLTGADYGYTF	TGTGCCAGCAGCTTGACAGGTGCCGACTATGGCTACACCTTC	TRBV7-9	TRBJ1-2	.	few
CATDFGDGRRIF	TGTGCCACCGATTTCGGGGACGGGAGAAGGATCTTC	TRBV10-3	TRBJ2-1	.	.
CASSVRENTEAFF	TGTGCCAGCAGCGTACGGGAGAACACTGAAGCTTTCTTT	TRBV9	TRBJ1-1	.	.
CASSVVAGAGDTQYF	TGTGCCAGCAGCGTCGTAGCGGGAGCCGGAGATACGCAGTATTTT	TRBV9	TRBJ2-3	TRBD2	.
CAWSVQWGANTEAFF	TGTGCCTGGAGTGTACAGTGGGGGGCGAACACTGAAGCTTTCTTT	TRBV30	TRBJ1-1	.	.
CAWSFGQGLYEQYF	TGTGCCTGGAGTTTCGGGCAGGGACTCTACGAGCAGTACTTC	TRBV30	TRBJ2-7	.	.
CASTPGQGAYEQYF	TGTGCCAGTACCCCTGGACAGGGGGCCTACGAGCAGTACTTC	TRBV19	TRBJ2-7	TRBD1	.
CAWSEALISNQPQHF	TGTGCCTGGAGTGAGGCCCTGATTAGCAATCAGCCCCAGCATTTT	TRBV30	TRBJ1-5	.	.
CASSEVSTANYGYTF	TGTGCCAGCAGTGAAGTGTCCACAGCTAACTATGGCTACACCTTC	TRBV6-1	TRBJ1-2	.	.
CASSYSTQRQFF	TGTGCCAGCAGTTACTCCACGCAGCGGCAGTTCTTC	TRBV6-5	TRBJ2-1	.	.
CSVAGLFTDTQYF	TGCAGCGTGGCGGGACTCTTCACAGATACGCAGTATTTT	TRBV29-1	TRBJ2-3	.	.
CASSRTDRVMYEQYF	TGCGCCAGCAGCCGGACCGACAGGGTGATGTACGAGCAGTACTTC	TRBV4-1	TRBJ2-7	TRBD1	.
CASDSGQGAANQPQHF	TGTGCCAGCGATTCTGGACAGGGAGCTGCCAATCAGCCCCAGCATTTT	TRBV6-6	TRBJ1-5	TRBD1	.
CASSTTGGNQPQHF	TGTGCCAGCAGCACAACAGGGGGCAATCAGCCCCAGCATTTT	TRBV7-8	TRBJ1-5	TRBD1	.